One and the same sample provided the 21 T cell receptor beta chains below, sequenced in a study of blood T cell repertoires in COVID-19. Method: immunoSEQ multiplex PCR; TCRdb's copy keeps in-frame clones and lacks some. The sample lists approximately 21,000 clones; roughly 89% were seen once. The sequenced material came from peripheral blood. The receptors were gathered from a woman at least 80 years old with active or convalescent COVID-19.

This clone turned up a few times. The CDR3 loop is CSVAIQGEVNTGELFF. The DNA for the CDR3 is TGCAGCGTTGCAATACAGGGTGAAGTAAACACCGGGGAGCTGTTTTTT. The chain recombines TRBV29-1 with TRBJ2-2; a weak D match, TRBD1 (6 bases). CDR1 SQVTM and CDR2 ANQGSEA come from the germline V gene. CDR3 length: 16 residues. Trimming removed 4 bases at V and 2 bases at J, with 17 bases between.

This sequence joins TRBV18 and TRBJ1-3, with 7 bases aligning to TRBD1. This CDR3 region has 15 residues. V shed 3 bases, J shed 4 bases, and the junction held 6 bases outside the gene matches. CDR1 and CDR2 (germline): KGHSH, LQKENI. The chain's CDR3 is CASSPGRQGGNTIYF. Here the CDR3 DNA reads TGTGCCAGCTCACCCGGAAGACAGGGCGGAAACACCATATATTTT.

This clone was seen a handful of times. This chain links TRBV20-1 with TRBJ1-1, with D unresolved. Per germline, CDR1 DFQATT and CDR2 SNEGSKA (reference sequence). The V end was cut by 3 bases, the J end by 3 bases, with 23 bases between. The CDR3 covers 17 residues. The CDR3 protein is CSASRGPPVILDTEAFF. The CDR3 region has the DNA TGCAGTGCTAGTCGAGGGCCCCCGGTAATTTTAGACACTGAAGCTTTCTTT.

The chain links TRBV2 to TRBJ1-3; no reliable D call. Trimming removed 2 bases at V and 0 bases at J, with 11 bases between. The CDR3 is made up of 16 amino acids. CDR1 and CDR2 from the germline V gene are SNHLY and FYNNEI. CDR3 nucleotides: TGTGCCAGCAGTGAAATTCCGCGTCTCTCTGGAAACACCATATATTTT. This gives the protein CASSEIPRLSGNTIYF.

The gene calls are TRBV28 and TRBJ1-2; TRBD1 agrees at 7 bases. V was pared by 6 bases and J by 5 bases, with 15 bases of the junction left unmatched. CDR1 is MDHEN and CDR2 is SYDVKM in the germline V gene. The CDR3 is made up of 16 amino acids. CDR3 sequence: CASSRFRDRDLYGYTF. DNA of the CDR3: TGTGCCAGCAGCCGTTTCCGAGACAGGGACTTATATGGCTACACCTTC.

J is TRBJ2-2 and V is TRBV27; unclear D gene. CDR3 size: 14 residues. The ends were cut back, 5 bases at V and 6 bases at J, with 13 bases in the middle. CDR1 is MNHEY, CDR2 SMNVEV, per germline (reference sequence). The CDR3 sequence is CASSAPGWAGELFF. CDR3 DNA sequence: TGTGCCAGCAGTGCACCGGGTTGGGCCGGGGAGCTGTTTTTT.

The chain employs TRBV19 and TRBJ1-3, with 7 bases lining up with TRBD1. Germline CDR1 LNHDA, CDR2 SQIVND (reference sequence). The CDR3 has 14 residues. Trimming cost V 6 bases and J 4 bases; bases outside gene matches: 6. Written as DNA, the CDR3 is TGTGCCAGTAGGGGACAGACCGCGGGAAACACCATATATTTT. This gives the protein CASRGQTAGNTIYF.

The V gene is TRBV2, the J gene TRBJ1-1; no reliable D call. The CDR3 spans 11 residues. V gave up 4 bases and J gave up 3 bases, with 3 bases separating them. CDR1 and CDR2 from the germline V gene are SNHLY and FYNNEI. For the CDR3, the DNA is TGTGCCAGCAGTGTAGACACTGAAGCTTTCTTT. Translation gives CASSVDTEAFF.

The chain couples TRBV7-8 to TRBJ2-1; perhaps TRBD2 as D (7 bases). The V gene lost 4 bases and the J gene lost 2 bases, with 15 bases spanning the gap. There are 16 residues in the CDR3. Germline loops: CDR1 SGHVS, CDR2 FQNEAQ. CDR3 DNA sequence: TGTGCCAGCAGCTGGGGGGGGGCGACAACCTACAATGAGCAGTTCTTC. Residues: CASSWGGATTYNEQFF.

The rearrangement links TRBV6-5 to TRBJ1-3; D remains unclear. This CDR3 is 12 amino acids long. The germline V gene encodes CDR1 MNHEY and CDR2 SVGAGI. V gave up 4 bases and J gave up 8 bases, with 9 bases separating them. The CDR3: CASSSTSDTIYF. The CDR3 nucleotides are TGTGCCAGCAGTTCTACAAGCGACACCATATATTTT.

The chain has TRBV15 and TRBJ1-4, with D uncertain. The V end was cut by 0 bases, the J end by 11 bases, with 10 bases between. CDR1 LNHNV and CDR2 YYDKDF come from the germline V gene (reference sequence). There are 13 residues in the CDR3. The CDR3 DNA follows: TGTGCCACCAGCAGAGATTTCGGGGTGAAACTGTTTTTT. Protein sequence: CATSRDFGVKLFF.

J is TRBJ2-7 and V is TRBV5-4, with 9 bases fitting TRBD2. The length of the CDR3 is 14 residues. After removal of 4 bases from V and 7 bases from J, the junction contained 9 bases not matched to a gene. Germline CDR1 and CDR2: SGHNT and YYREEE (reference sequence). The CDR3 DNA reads TGTGCCAGCAGCGGGTTAGCGGGGGACGGAGAGCAGTACTTC. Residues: CASSGLAGDGEQYF.

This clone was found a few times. The CDR3 loop reads CASSSRLDSGNEQFF. CDR3 in DNA: TGTGCCAGCAGCTCCCGTCTTGATAGCGGGAATGAGCAGTTCTTC. This chain links TRBV9 with TRBJ2-1; 7 bases are a match to TRBD2. This CDR3 region has 15 residues. Unmatched junction bases numbered 11, after V lost 4 bases and J lost 7 bases. Germline CDR1 and CDR2: SGDLS and YYNGEE.

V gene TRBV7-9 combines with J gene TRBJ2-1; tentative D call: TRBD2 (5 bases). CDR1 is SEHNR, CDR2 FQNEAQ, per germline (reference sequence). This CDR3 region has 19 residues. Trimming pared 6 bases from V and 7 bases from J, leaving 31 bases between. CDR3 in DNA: TGTGCCAGCAGTACCACAAAATCGGACCCCAGGTTCCCGGGGAATGAGCAGTTCTTC. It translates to CASSTTKSDPRFPGNEQFF.

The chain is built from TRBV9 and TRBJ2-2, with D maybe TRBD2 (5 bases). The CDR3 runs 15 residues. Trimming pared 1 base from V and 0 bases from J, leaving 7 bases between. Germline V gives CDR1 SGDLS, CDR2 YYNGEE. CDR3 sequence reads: CASSVLGANTGELFF. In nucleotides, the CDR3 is TGTGCCAGCAGCGTACTGGGAGCGAACACCGGGGAGCTGTTTTTT.

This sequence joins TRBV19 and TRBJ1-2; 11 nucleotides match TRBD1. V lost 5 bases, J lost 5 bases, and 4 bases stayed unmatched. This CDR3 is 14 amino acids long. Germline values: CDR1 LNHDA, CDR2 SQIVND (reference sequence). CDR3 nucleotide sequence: TGTGCCAGTAGTGTGGACAGGGGGCGGTATGGCTACACCTTC. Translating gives CASSVDRGRYGYTF. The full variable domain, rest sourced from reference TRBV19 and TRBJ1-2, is DGGITQSPKYLFRKEGQNVTLSCEQNLNHDAMYWYRQDPGQGLRLIYYSQIVNDFQKGDIAEGYSVSREKKESFPLTVTSAQKNPTAFYLCASSVDRGRYGYTFGSGTRLTVV.

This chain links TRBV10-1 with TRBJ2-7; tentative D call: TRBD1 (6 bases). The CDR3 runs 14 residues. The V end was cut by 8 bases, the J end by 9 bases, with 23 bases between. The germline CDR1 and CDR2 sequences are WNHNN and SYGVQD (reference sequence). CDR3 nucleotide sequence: TGCGCCAGCGCTGGGGGACAACCAAACTATGGGCAGTACTTC. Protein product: CASAGGQPNYGQYF.

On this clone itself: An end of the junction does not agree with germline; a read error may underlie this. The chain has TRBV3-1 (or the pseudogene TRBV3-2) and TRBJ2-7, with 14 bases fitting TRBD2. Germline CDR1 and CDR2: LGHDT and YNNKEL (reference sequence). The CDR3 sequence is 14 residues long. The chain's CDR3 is CASSSSTSGRAQHF. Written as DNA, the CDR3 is TGTGCCAGCAGCTCGTCGACTAGCGGGAGGGCCCAGCACTTC.

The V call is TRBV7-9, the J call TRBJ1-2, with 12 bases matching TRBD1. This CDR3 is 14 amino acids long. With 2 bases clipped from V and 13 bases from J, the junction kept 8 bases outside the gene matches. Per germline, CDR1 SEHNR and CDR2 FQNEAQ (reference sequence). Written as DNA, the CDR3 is TGTGCCAGCAGCTTACCGGGACAGGGGGCTGAGAGCACCTTC. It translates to CASSLPGQGAESTF.

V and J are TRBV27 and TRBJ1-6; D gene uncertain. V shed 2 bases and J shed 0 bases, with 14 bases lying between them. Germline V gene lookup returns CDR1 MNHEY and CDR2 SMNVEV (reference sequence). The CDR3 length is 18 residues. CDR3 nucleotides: TGTGCCAGCAGTTTACTCCGTCCAGGAAGCTCCTATAATTCACCCCTCCACTTT. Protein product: CASSLLRPGSSYNSPLHF.

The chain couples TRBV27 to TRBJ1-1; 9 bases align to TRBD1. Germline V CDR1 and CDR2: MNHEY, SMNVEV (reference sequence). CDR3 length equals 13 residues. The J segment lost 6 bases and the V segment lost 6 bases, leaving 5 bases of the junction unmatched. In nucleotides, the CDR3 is TGTGCCAGCAGCCGGACAGGGGACTCTGAAGCTTTCTTT. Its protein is CASSRTGDSEAFF.